This TCR beta chain was recovered during a study of blood T cell repertoires in COVID-19. On the study more broadly: In each case, the material was cDNA or gDNA derived from T cells, B-cell-depleted T cells, or PBMCs.

The CDR3 extends over 14 amino acids. Trimming left V 2 bases short and J 4 bases short, with 9 bases between. Looked up from germline, CDR1 is SGHRS and CDR2 is YFSETQ. Original handling: Reference gene primers were amplified, and this amplification served to estimate nucleated cell counts. Sequenced by immunoSEQ multiplex PCR; TCRdb stores in-frame clones only, minus some. V and J calls and clone size are those listed in that table; D and trimming were worked out from the DNA. The sample contains 100,000 to 110,000 clones, about 80% of which appear only once. The sequencing sample was made of peripheral blood. The source of this sequence is a man aged 65 to 79 with active or convalescent COVID-19. The chain links TRBV5-1 to TRBJ2-2; D is ambiguous. For the CDR3, the DNA is TGCGCCAGCAGCTTTAGTGAATTCACCGGGGAGCTGTTTTTT. The encoded protein is CASSFSEFTGELFF.